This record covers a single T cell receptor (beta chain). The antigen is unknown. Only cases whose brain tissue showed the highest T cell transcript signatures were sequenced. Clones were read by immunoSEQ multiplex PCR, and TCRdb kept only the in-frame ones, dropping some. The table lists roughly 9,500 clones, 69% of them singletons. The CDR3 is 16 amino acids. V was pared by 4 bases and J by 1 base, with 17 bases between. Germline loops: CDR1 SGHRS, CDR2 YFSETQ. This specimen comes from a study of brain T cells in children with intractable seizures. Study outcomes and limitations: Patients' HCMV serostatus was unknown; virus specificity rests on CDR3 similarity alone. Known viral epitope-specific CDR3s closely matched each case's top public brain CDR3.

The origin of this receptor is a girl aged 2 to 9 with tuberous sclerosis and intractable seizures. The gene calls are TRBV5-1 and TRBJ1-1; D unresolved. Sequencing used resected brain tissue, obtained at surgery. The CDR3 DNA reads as TGCGCCAGCAGCCAGTGGACGGAAGAGGGGAACACTGAAGCTTTCTTT. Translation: CASSQWTEEGNTEAFF.